This entry concerns a single TCR beta chain. Antigen unknown. The sample originates from a study of T-cell reconstitution after alpha-beta-depleted transplantation in children. Overall study results and limits: There were some patients whose high TCRbeta diversity at day 60 came from surviving recipient T cells and thymic progenitors. At one year after transplant, newly produced T cells mostly accounted for T-cell counts and diversity. Expanded clones from the graft, numbering several hundred, reportedly supplied alpha-beta T cells about two months after transplant.

Unique molecular identifiers were built into the TCRbeta library. TCRdb re-analysed the PCR reads in MiXCR, keeping a single row per CDR3 protein. The data show about 440,000 distinct CDR3 sequences, over 40% seen once. Germline-derived CDR1 and CDR2 are SGDLS and YYNGEE. The V and J ends lost 5 bases and 6 bases respectively, with 14 bases between them. The CDR3 contains 14 residues. The origin of this receptor is a girl aged 2 to 9 with aplastic anemia, due to receive a stem cell transplant. Sample: PBMCs, taken before TCRalphabeta/CD19-depleted stem cell transplant. The chain combines TRBV9 with TRBJ2-2; D is perhaps TRBD2 (5 bases). The CDR3 region is CASRTSGDSGELFF. DNA of the CDR3: TGTGCCAGCAGGACCTCCGGGGATTCCGGGGAGCTGTTTTTT.